This TCR beta chain was sequenced during a study of CD8 T cells in ankylosing spondylitis. The authors made TCR beta libraries by quantitative 5'-RACE with molecular barcodes. Via MiXCR, TCRdb re-called the 5' RACE reads, giving one row per CDR3 protein. The top ten hold about 1% of the sample, which has approximately 400,000 distinct CDR3 sequences, roughly 25% seen once. Notes on this clonotype: What it binds is not known.

Study-wide results and caveats: Significant enrichment of disease-linked clones was reported in matched ankylosing spondylitis synovial fluid. Past studies reported some motif variants in reactive arthritis synovial fluid and blood. The authors found the disease-linked clones to be CD8+ and relatively rare in peripheral blood. Roughly eight highly homologous variants formed a TCR beta motif that appeared characteristic of ankylosing spondylitis blood.

This CDR3 comprises 16 residues. Germline trimming cut 6 bases from V and 5 bases from J; bases unmatched to any gene: 8. The V gene's germline CDR1 is MGHDK and CDR2 SYGVNS. This chain joins TRBV25-1 and TRBJ2-7, with 15 bases fitting TRBD2. This TCR was recovered from a male donor with ankylosing spondylitis. The sample consisted of blood, either unsorted or a sorted T cell fraction (not recorded which). This CDR3 is CASSRGTSGRLNEQYF. In DNA form, the CDR3 reads TGTGCCAGCAGCCGAGGGACTAGCGGGAGGCTCAACGAGCAGTACTTC.